These T cell receptor beta chains were read from a single sample in a study of T cell repertoires in cytomegalovirus infection. No antigen has been assigned to these receptors. One entry per CDR3 protein results from TCRdb running MiXCR on the reads. The sample has roughly 500,000 distinct CDR3 sequences; 33% are singletons. The sequencing used cultured PBMCs, collected from culture after CMV antigen stimulation. Every receptor here comes from a human donor in good health (CMV status not recorded). Some clones in this sample may be carry-over from other donors' samples. Both conserved end residues are part of each CDR3. The D gene is left open where the match is weak. The size field is filled for only some rows; it gives once, few, many or a size class.

v_call	d_call	clone_size	j_call	cdr3_aa	cdr3_nt
TRBV28	TRBD1	.	TRBJ1-1	CASSSTGLPLGTEAFF	TGTGCCAGCAGTTCGACAGGGCTACCTCTGGGGACTGAAGCTTTCTTT
TRBV12-3/TRBV12-4	TRBD1	few	TRBJ2-3	CASSYGDRGNWADTQYF	TGTGCCAGCAGCTACGGGGACAGGGGAAATTGGGCAGATACGCAGTATTTT
TRBV7-2	.	many	TRBJ2-7	CASSLGSYREQYF	TGTGCCAGCAGCTTAGGGTCGTATCGGGAGCAGTACTTC
TRBV4-1	TRBD2	.	TRBJ2-1	CASSHKASGKYNEQFF	TGCGCCAGCAGCCATAAGGCTAGCGGAAAATACAATGAGCAGTTCTTC
TRBV7-9	.	many	TRBJ2-1	CASSLALGYNEQFF	TGTGCCAGCAGCTTAGCTTTGGGCTACAATGAGCAGTTCTTC
TRBV7-2	.	many	TRBJ2-4	CASSLASSGKNIQYF	TGTGCCAGCAGCTTAGCGAGCTCGGGCAAAAACATTCAGTACTTC
TRBV12-3/TRBV12-4	TRBD1	.	TRBJ2-3	CASSSRQGVALEAQYF	TGTGCCAGCAGTTCCAGACAGGGGGTTGCCCTTGAGGCGCAGTATTTT
TRBV6-1	TRBD2	.	TRBJ2-1	CASSERAGRNEQFF	TGTGCCAGCAGTGAAAGAGCGGGGAGGAATGAGCAGTTCTTC
TRBV5-4	.	few	TRBJ2-6	CASSRAGANVLTF	TGTGCCAGCAGCCGAGCTGGGGCCAACGTCCTGACTTTC
TRBV20-1	.	.	TRBJ2-1	CSARDPGRSLYNEQFF	TGCAGTGCTAGAGATCCCGGACGGTCACTTTACAATGAGCAGTTCTTC
TRBV5-4	.	.	TRBJ1-5	CASSFWKAGRNQPQHF	TGTGCCAGCAGCTTTTGGAAGGCAGGGAGAAATCAGCCCCAGCATTTT
TRBV15	.	few	TRBJ2-1	CATSRDPLSTDNEQFF	TGTGCCACCAGCAGAGATCCCCTTTCTACCGACAATGAGCAGTTCTTC
TRBV7-2	.	.	TRBJ1-5	CASSRHPRDEAQHF	TGTGCCAGCAGCCGACACCCGAGGGACGAGGCCCAGCATTTT
TRBV7-8	.	few	TRBJ2-5	CASSLRGGAYQETQYF	TGTGCCAGCAGCTTAAGAGGAGGGGCGTACCAAGAGACCCAGTACTTC
TRBV24-1	TRBD1	few	TRBJ1-5	CATSGRQGDQPQHF	TGTGCCACCAGTGGCCGACAGGGAGATCAGCCCCAGCATTTT
TRBV11-2	.	.	TRBJ1-3	CASRPLGIPNTIYF	TGTGCCAGCAGACCACTCGGAATTCCGAACACCATATATTTT
TRBV2	.	.	TRBJ2-5	CASVDGVVETQYF	TGTGCCAGCGTGGACGGAGTAGTAGAGACCCAGTACTTC
TRBV7-2	.	few	TRBJ1-2	CASSFDREDRRYGYTF	TGTGCCAGCAGCTTCGACAGAGAAGACCGGAGATATGGCTACACCTTC
TRBV11-2	.	few	TRBJ1-1	CASSLAVWVSNTEAFF	TGTGCCAGCAGCTTAGCCGTTTGGGTTTCGAACACTGAAGCTTTCTTT
TRBV20-1	.	few	TRBJ1-1	CSANRGENTEAFF	TGCAGTGCTAACCGGGGGGAGAACACTGAAGCTTTCTTT
TRBV7-8	.	many	TRBJ1-2	CASSPRVDRYGYTF	TGTGCCAGCAGCCCCAGGGTGGACCGCTATGGCTACACCTTC
TRBV25-1	.	.	TRBJ2-2	CASSEPGTIAGELFF	TGTGCCAGCAGTGAGCCCGGGACAATCGCCGGGGAGCTGTTTTTT
TRBV4-2	TRBD1	many	TRBJ2-7	CASSGQFRGSEQYF	TGTGCCAGCAGCGGCCAGTTCAGGGGGAGCGAGCAGTACTTC
TRBV6-1	.	few	TRBJ1-5	CASNYQPQHF	TGTGCCAGCAACTATCAGCCCCAGCATTTT
TRBV7-8	TRBD2	many	TRBJ2-3	CASSSGLAVASTDTQYF	TGTGCCAGCAGCTCGGGACTAGCGGTGGCTAGCACAGATACGCAGTATTTT
TRBV7-2	TRBD1	few	TRBJ1-2	CASSRTPGQGNYGYTF	TGTGCCAGCAGCCGGACCCCGGGACAGGGAAACTATGGCTACACCTTC
TRBV6-2/TRBV6-3	.	.	TRBJ2-1	CASSNSGYEQFF	TGTGCCAGCAGTAATAGCGGCTATGAGCAGTTCTTC
TRBV6-1	TRBD1	few	TRBJ1-1	CASSDWGQGGTEAFF	TGTGCCAGCAGTGACTGGGGACAGGGCGGGACTGAAGCTTTCTTT
TRBV7-2	TRBD1	many	TRBJ2-7	CASSETGTGPYEQYF	TGTGCCAGCAGCGAAACCGGGACAGGGCCTTACGAGCAGTACTTC
TRBV6-2/TRBV6-3	TRBD2	few	TRBJ2-7	CASSKPAGGPYEQYF	TGTGCCAGCAGTAAGCCAGCGGGAGGGCCCTACGAGCAGTACTTC
TRBV7-9	TRBD2	.	TRBJ2-1	CASSSPLAGVQFF	TGTGCCAGCAGCTCACCCTTAGCGGGAGTACAGTTCTTC
TRBV19	.	once	TRBJ2-3	CASSIELREYADTQYF	TGTGCCAGTAGTATAGAATTACGGGAGTATGCAGATACGCAGTATTTT
TRBV6-1	.	.	TRBJ1-2	CASSWTDKSNYGYTF	TGTGCCAGCAGCTGGACAGACAAATCTAACTATGGCTACACCTTC
TRBV7-9	.	few	TRBJ1-2	CASSPSGVDGYTF	TGTGCCAGCAGCCCTTCGGGGGTCGACGGCTACACCTTC
TRBV19	TRBD1	few	TRBJ1-2	CASSRGTGDGYTF	TGTGCCAGTAGTAGAGGGACAGGGGATGGCTACACCTTC
TRBV29-1	.	.	TRBJ1-2	CSVEDKGVGYGYTF	TGCAGCGTTGAAGATAAGGGGGTAGGCTATGGCTACACCTTC
TRBV6-2/TRBV6-3	.	.	TRBJ2-1	CASSSTRQEQFF	TGTGCCAGCAGCTCGACCAGGCAGGAGCAGTTCTTC
TRBV7-2	.	.	TRBJ2-6	CASSLDASGANVLTF	TGTGCCAGCAGCTTAGACGCCTCTGGGGCCAACGTCCTGACTTTC
TRBV12-3/TRBV12-4	.	.	TRBJ1-2	CASSVTGNEGYTF	TGTGCCAGCAGCGTTACAGGGAATGAAGGCTACACCTTC
TRBV7-2	.	many	TRBJ2-6	CASSLVGTSGANVLTF	TGTGCCAGCAGCTTAGTGGGGACCTCTGGGGCCAACGTCCTGACTTTC
TRBV12-3/TRBV12-4	.	many	TRBJ1-5	CASSPLRDGRENQPQHF	TGTGCCAGCAGTCCCCTTCGGGATGGGAGGGAGAATCAGCCCCAGCATTTT
TRBV5-5	.	few	TRBJ2-3	CASSPRTITDTQYF	TGTGCCAGCAGCCCGAGGACCATCACAGATACGCAGTATTTT
TRBV30	.	few	TRBJ2-1	CAWSGGRGSPYNEQFF	TGTGCCTGGAGTGGGGGACGGGGTTCCCCTTACAATGAGCAGTTCTTC
TRBV4-1	.	few	TRBJ1-1	CASSHQNRHTNTEAFF	TGCGCCAGCAGCCACCAAAACAGGCACACGAACACTGAAGCTTTCTTT
TRBV27	.	once	TRBJ1-1	CASSFYRPEAGTEAFF	TGTGCCAGCAGTTTTTACAGGCCCGAGGCTGGGACTGAAGCTTTCTTT
TRBV6-6	.	.	TRBJ1-5	CASSPAGGGNAQPQHF	TGTGCCAGCAGTCCGGCTGGCGGGGGGAATGCTCAGCCCCAGCATTTT
TRBV19	.	.	TRBJ1-1	CASSPEMRAEAFF	TGTGCCAGTAGTCCCGAGATGAGGGCTGAAGCTTTCTTT
TRBV5-1	TRBD1	.	TRBJ1-1	CASSRGGGLEWNTEAFF	TGCGCCAGCAGCCGAGGAGGGGGCTTAGAATGGAACACTGAAGCTTTCTTT
TRBV7-2	.	few	TRBJ2-3	CASSFSTSYDTQYF	TGTGCCAGCAGCTTTAGTACTAGCTATGATACGCAGTATTTT
TRBV11-2	.	.	TRBJ1-1	CASSLTGPLNTEAFF	TGTGCCAGCAGCCTGACCGGTCCCTTGAACACTGAAGCTTTCTTT
TRBV28	.	.	TRBJ1-6	CASSPVAGGLYRNSPLHF	TGTGCCAGCAGCCCGGTTGCGGGAGGGCTATATCGGAATTCACCCCTCCACTTT
TRBV29-1	.	.	TRBJ1-1	CSGRDGYTEAFF	TGCAGCGGCCGGGACGGCTACACTGAAGCTTTCTTT
TRBV7-2	.	many	TRBJ2-7	CASSPAGEQYF	TGTGCCAGCAGCCCCGCGGGGGAGCAGTACTTC
TRBV7-2	.	.	TRBJ2-1	CASSLRTTYNEQFF	TGTGCCAGCAGCTTGCGGACCACATACAATGAGCAGTTCTTC
TRBV6-6	TRBD1	.	TRBJ2-5	CASRTSTGDQGQETQYF	TGTGCCAGCAGGACCTCGACAGGGGATCAAGGCCAAGAGACCCAGTACTTC
TRBV7-2	.	many	TRBJ2-3	CASSLDGGPDTQYF	TGTGCCAGCAGCTTAGATGGGGGGCCAGATACGCAGTATTTT
TRBV7-9	TRBD2	.	TRBJ2-1	CASSRREGSYNEQFF	TGTGCCAGCAGCCGCCGGGAGGGCTCCTACAATGAGCAGTTCTTC
TRBV10-3	TRBD1	few	TRBJ2-7	CAISLSGQREQYF	TGTGCCATCAGTTTGTCGGGACAGCGCGAGCAGTACTTC
TRBV5-6	TRBD1	.	TRBJ2-7	CASSFNRDSGFYEQYF	TGTGCCAGCAGCTTCAACCGGGACAGTGGCTTTTACGAGCAGTACTTC